This T cell receptor beta chain was observed in a study of response to subunit inactivated influenza vaccine. Points from the study as a whole: Only a handful of new T cells, the authors suggested, are recruited with each seasonal influenza vaccination.

TCRdb passed the RT-PCR reads through MiXCR, listing each CDR3 protein once. The sample has approximately 700,000 distinct CDR3 sequences; approximately 14% are singletons. The CDR3 totals 15 residues. The ends lost 3 bases at V and 3 bases at J; junction bases unmatched: 7. Germline CDR1 and CDR2: MGHDK and SYGVNS. Details on this clonotype: Its antigen is unidentified.

This sequence originates from a man aged 50-59 years who received an inactivated influenza vaccine. This chain links TRBV25-1 with TRBJ2-5; 7 positions agree with TRBD2. Sequencing used PBMCs from blood, obtained roughly 2 weeks before vaccination. The CDR3: CASSDGEGWEETQYF. The CDR3 DNA reads as TGTGCCAGCAGTGATGGGGAGGGGTGGGAAGAGACCCAGTACTTC.